This record looks at one TCR beta chain sequence and its context. The source of the sample is a study of blood T cell repertoires in COVID-19. The wider study: From the United States, Italy and Spain came samples of acute and convalescent COVID-19. Sources were T cells, B-cell-depleted T cells, or PBMCs; the material itself was cDNA or gDNA.

In the source study's methods: How many nucleated cells were present was estimated from reference gene primer amplification. Data came from immunoSEQ multiplex PCR; TCRdb stores just in-frame clones and leaves some out. V and J calls and clone size follow that table, whereas D and trimming were derived from the DNA. The table shows some 180,000 clones, with roughly 76% occurring only once. Germline CDR1 is SGHRS and CDR2 is YFSETQ. CDR3 size: 15 residues. V was clipped by 4 bases and J by 1 base; unmatched bases: 3. Patients at the Seattle site were enrolled during active infection and followed longitudinally.

The chain recombines TRBV5-1 with TRBJ2-7; TRBD2 agrees at 12 bases. Sequencing was performed on peripheral blood. This receptor was identified in a woman between 35 and 50 years old with COVID-19, enrolled during active disease. The CDR3 nucleotides are TGCGCCAGCAGCATAGGACTAGCGGGATCCTACGAGCAGTACTTC. Its protein product is CASSIGLAGSYEQYF.